The 7 T cell receptor beta chains listed next were all sequenced from one sample in a study of identical twins. From the 5' RACE reads, TCRdb called clonotypes with MiXCR, one entry per CDR3 protein. Seen here are roughly 350,000 distinct CDR3 sequences, roughly 10% observed once, and the top ten hold approximately 8.9%. The sequencing sample was made of naive T cells sorted from blood. These receptors came from a woman between 45 and 60 years old in good health.

The chain employs TRBV12-3 or TRBV12-4 and TRBJ2-2, with a tentative D call TRBD1 (5 bases). The CDR3 loop spans 12 amino acids. Trimming removed 10 bases from V and 2 bases from J, with 8 bases in between. The CDR3: CAIQGNTGELFF. CDR3 bases: TGTGCCATTCAGGGTAACACCGGGGAGCTGTTTTTT.

As DNA, the CDR3 is TGTGCCAGCAGCTTAGCGTCGGACAGGGTGATTCGGGCTGGGGAGCTGTTTTTT. Its translation: CASSLASDRVIRAGELFF. The chain joins TRBV7-9 to TRBJ2-2; the match to TRBD1 covers 8 bases. The CDR3 length is 18 residues. Per the germline V gene, CDR1 is SEHNR and CDR2 is FQNEAQ (reference sequence). The ends lost 0 bases at V and 8 bases at J; junction bases unmatched: 14.

This clonotype was recorded many times. This CDR3 reads CASSLDRGGNTIYF. DNA for the CDR3: TGTGCCAGCAGCTTGGACAGGGGAGGAAACACCATATATTTT. The gene calls are TRBV5-6 and TRBJ1-3, with 7 nucleotides matching TRBD1. CDR3 length: 14 amino acids. Looked up from germline, CDR1 is SGHDT and CDR2 is YYEEEE. Trimming at V came to 0 bases and at J to 4 bases, leaving 1 base not matched to a gene.

This clonotype was recorded a few times. The chain has TRBV14 and TRBJ2-1, with D perhaps TRBD2 (6 bases). Germline CDR1 is SGHDN and CDR2 is FVKESK. Trimming cost V 5 bases and J 8 bases, with 19 bases left between them. The CDR3 spans 15 residues. CDR3 DNA sequence: TGTGCCAGCAGCGGAGTGGAGGGCCTTATCCATGAGCAGTTCTTC. Encoded protein: CASSGVEGLIHEQFF.

The sample holds many counts of this clonotype. The rearrangement uses TRBV24-1 and TRBJ2-2, with 8 bases identical to TRBD2. Germline assignment: CDR1 KGHDR and CDR2 SFDVKD. V lost 4 bases and J lost 4; bases outside the gene matches: 7. The CDR3 covers 16 residues. The CDR3 region has the DNA TGTGCCACCAGTGACCCGGGGGGGGGAACCACCGGGGAGCTGTTTTTT. Amino acids: CATSDPGGGTTGELFF.

The chain joins TRBV7-6 to TRBJ2-2, with D perhaps TRBD2 (7 bases). The germline V gene has CDR1 SGHVS and CDR2 FNYEAQ. The CDR3 covers 14 residues. V lost 5 bases, J lost 5 bases, and 12 bases lay in between. CDR3 sequence: CASSKQGGTGELFF. CDR3 DNA sequence: TGTGCCAGCAGCAAACAGGGAGGGACCGGGGAGCTGTTTTTT. The variable domain in full, with the rest retrieved from reference TRBV7-6 and TRBJ2-2, is GAGVSQSPRYKVTKRGQDVALRCDPISGHVSLYWYRQALGQGPEFLTYFNYEAQQDKSGLPNDRFSAERPEGSISTLTIQRTEQRDSAMYRCASSKQGGTGELFFGEGSRLTVL.

This clonotype was recorded at least ten times. CDR3 loop: CSVTGEGPSRYF. The CDR3, as DNA: TGCAGCGTCACTGGGGAGGGGCCCTCCAGGTATTTT. The chain couples TRBV29-1 to TRBJ2-3; the match to TRBD2 covers 7 bases. The CDR3 extends over 12 amino acids. Trimming at V came to 6 bases and at J to 14 bases, leaving 14 bases not matched to a gene. CDR1 SQVTM and CDR2 ANQGSEA come from the germline V gene.